One and the same sample provided the 14 T cell receptor beta chains below, sequenced in a study of T-cell reconstitution after alpha-beta-depleted transplantation in children. Unique molecular identifiers tagged the TCRbeta library. TCRdb ran MiXCR on the PCR reads and lists one entry per CDR3 protein. The sample includes approximately 650,000 distinct CDR3 sequences, around 13% seen only once; the top ten take 0.79%. The sample in question was PBMCs, obtained before TCRalphabeta/CD19-depleted stem cell transplant. The receptors derive from a girl aged 2 to 10 with congenital amegakaryocytic thrombocytopenia, due to receive a stem cell transplant.

This rearrangement joins TRBV5-5 to TRBJ1-2; a possible D gene is TRBD1 (5 bases). V was pared by 3 bases and J by 7 bases, with 13 bases between. The CDR3 runs to 13 residues. From germline, CDR1 is SGHKS and CDR2 YYEKEE (reference sequence). CDR3 nucleotide sequence: TGTGCCAGCAGCTCCGGGGGAAAGGGTGGCTACACCTTC. Translating it yields CASSSGGKGGYTF.

This clonotype was counted ten times or more. The J gene is TRBJ1-4, the V gene TRBV7-6; D uncertain. Trimming pared 0 bases from V and 10 bases from J, leaving 12 bases between. Germline V CDR1 and CDR2: SGHVS, FNYEAQ. The CDR3 has 14 residues. CDR3: CASSLASKSGKLFF. The CDR3 DNA reads as TGTGCCAGCAGCTTAGCGTCCAAAAGTGGAAAACTGTTTTTT.

The sample holds many counts of this clonotype. The chain recombines TRBV20-1 with TRBJ1-2, with D unresolved. The CDR3 extends over 12 amino acids. Germline CDR1 DFQATT, CDR2 SNEGSKA (reference sequence). The ends were cut back, 6 bases at V and 6 bases at J, with 14 bases in the middle. The CDR3 sequence is CSAERVSDGYTF. In DNA, the CDR3 is TGCAGTGCCGAGCGGGTGTCGGATGGCTACACCTTC.

In its sample, this clonotype was seen many times. The chain carries TRBV7-7 and TRBJ2-3; 12 bases map to TRBD2. After removal of 5 bases from V and 4 bases from J, the junction contained 4 bases not matched to a gene. The length of the CDR3 is 15 residues. The germline V gene has CDR1 SSHAT and CDR2 FNYEAQ (reference sequence). The CDR3 protein is CASSRLAGESDTQYF. In nucleotides, the CDR3 is TGTGCCAGCAGCCGACTAGCGGGAGAGTCAGATACGCAGTATTTT.

The gene calls are TRBV7-2 and TRBJ1-5, with TRBD1 matching 8 bases. CDR3 length: 15 residues. The V segment lost 6 bases and the J segment 6 bases; nucleotides outside the gene matches: 10. From germline, CDR1 is SGHTA and CDR2 FQGNSA. CDR3 nucleotides: TGTGCCAGCAGACAAGGACAGGGAGAGGTTCAGCCCCAGCATTTT. The encoded protein is CASRQGQGEVQPQHF.

This clonotype came up a few times. V gene TRBV15 combines with J gene TRBJ2-6; D not resolved. This CDR3 has 16 amino acids. V lost 0 bases and J 1 base, leaving 7 bases between the germline ends. Germline CDR1 and CDR2: LNHNV and YYDKDF (reference sequence). The DNA for the CDR3 is TGTGCCACCAGCAGAGATTCGATGTCTGGGGCCAACGTCCTGACTTTC. Amino acid sequence: CATSRDSMSGANVLTF.

This clonotype was recorded a few times. The genes are TRBV3-1 and TRBJ1-2; D remains unclear. This CDR3 has 12 amino acids. The V end lost 0 bases, the J end lost 10 bases, and 9 bases lay between the germline ends. Germline CDR1 reads LGHDT; CDR2 reads YNNKEL (reference sequence). CDR3 DNA: TGTGCCAGCAGCCAAGATAGCAAGGACTACACCTTC. Amino acids: CASSQDSKDYTF.

This clonotype occurred many times. This sequence joins TRBV5-1 and TRBJ1-2, with a tentative D call TRBD1 (6 bases). CDR1 is SGHRS, CDR2 YFSETQ, per germline. This CDR3 has 21 amino acids. V dropped 2 bases and J dropped 4 bases, with 33 bases sitting between them. In DNA, the CDR3 is TGCGCCAGCAGCTTTGCCGGAACCTGGACAGCCGCGGGGGGCTACTTCTATGGCTACACCTTC. Translated, it gives CASSFAGTWTAAGGYFYGYTF.

This clonotype was observed many times. This rearrangement joins TRBV5-1 to TRBJ1-4; D is unclear. V shed 2 bases and J shed 1 base, with 3 bases lying between them. The CDR3 runs 13 residues. Germline values: CDR1 SGHRS, CDR2 YFSETQ. CDR3 residues: CASSFGTNEKLFF. DNA of the CDR3: TGCGCCAGCAGCTTTGGAACTAATGAAAAACTGTTTTTT. Using reference TRBV5-1 and TRBJ1-4 for the parts outside the CDR3, the full variable domain is KAGVTQTPRYLIKTRGQQVTLSCSPISGHRSVSWYQQTPGQGLQFLFEYFSETQRNKGNFPGRFSGRQFSNSRSEMNVSTLELGDSALYLCASSFGTNEKLFFGSGTQLSVL.

This clonotype was seen just once. V and J are TRBV20-1 and TRBJ2-1; 10 nucleotides match TRBD2. Trimming cost V 6 bases and J 3 bases; bases outside gene matches: 26. The CDR3 length is 21 residues. The germline gives CDR1 DFQATT, CDR2 SNEGSKA (reference sequence). CDR3 DNA: TGCAGTGCCCCAATCGGCCATACAAGCTATAGCGGGAGGTCCAACTACAATGAGCAGTTCTTC. Translating it yields CSAPIGHTSYSGRSNYNEQFF.

This clonotype has at least ten counts. The rearrangement joins TRBV20-1 to TRBJ2-3, with TRBD2 identical over 7 bases. Per germline, CDR1 DFQATT and CDR2 SNEGSKA (reference sequence). This CDR3 has 15 residues. The junction had 11 bases not matched to a gene; V was cut back by 4 bases and J by 4 bases. The CDR3 is CSANPETSQADTQYF. Here the CDR3 DNA reads TGCAGTGCTAATCCTGAGACTAGCCAAGCAGATACGCAGTATTTT.

Many counts were recorded for this clonotype. This chain uses TRBV12-3 or TRBV12-4 with TRBJ2-3; D may correspond to TRBD1 or TRBD2 (5 bases each). V shed 2 bases and J shed 7 bases, with 16 bases lying between them. This CDR3 comprises 15 residues. This chain's CDR3 is CASSLSGTRVNTQYF. The CDR3 DNA is TGTGCCAGCAGTTTATCTGGGACCCGGGTAAATACGCAGTATTTT.

This clonotype was observed at least ten times. J is TRBJ2-5 and V is TRBV4-1; no clear D gene. Germline lookup yields CDR1 MGHRA and CDR2 YSYEKL. V was trimmed by 0 bases and J by 5 bases, leaving 10 bases between them. The CDR3 extends over 14 amino acids. The CDR3 sequence is CASSQEGSYETQYF. In DNA, the CDR3 is TGCGCCAGCAGCCAAGAGGGTAGTTATGAGACCCAGTACTTC.

CDR3: CASSLNGRADEQYF. DNA for the CDR3: TGTGCCAGCAGCTTAAACGGGAGGGCGGACGAGCAGTACTTC. The V gene is TRBV7-3, the J gene TRBJ2-7; 8 positions agree with TRBD2. CDR1 SGHTA and CDR2 FQGTGA come from the germline V gene. This CDR3 has 14 residues. V was clipped by 1 base and J by 5 bases; unmatched bases: 4.